This T cell receptor beta chain was identified in a study of T cells in Graves' hyperthyroidism and ophthalmopathy. Study findings and constraints: Ophthalmopathy was predicted by the model a median of approximately six months ahead of onset. Most clonotypes expanded in the thyroid (above 0.001) were also present in blood.

CDR1 is SGHRS, CDR2 YFSETQ, per germline. There are 15 residues in the CDR3. V lost 2 bases and J lost 6, with 16 bases in between. With regard to this clonotype: Antigen specificity is unknown.

Amplification targeted TCR beta CDR3 regions from RNA transcripts. The TCR CDR3 was amplified in a first-round RT-PCR using the HTBI primer set. TCRdb reprocessed the multiplex PCR reads with MiXCR, giving one entry per CDR3 protein. The repertoire has fewer than 400,000 distinct CDR3 sequences, 20% to 25% of them found once; the top ten carry around 67%. Calling Graves' hyperthyroidism stable meant ophthalmopathy did not progress within 18 months. Sequencing was carried out using blood. The gene calls are TRBV5-1 and TRBJ2-3; D is uncertain. The clonotype comes from a man aged 45-65 years with Graves' hyperthyroidism. Here the CDR3 reads CASSLVVGVEDTQYF. The CDR3 DNA reads as TGCGCCAGCAGCTTAGTGGTTGGAGTTGAGGATACGCAGTATTTT. The entire variable domain, with the rest obtained from reference TRBV5-1 and TRBJ2-3, is as follows: KAGVTQTPRYLIKTRGQQVTLSCSPISGHRSVSWYQQTPGQGLQFLFEYFSETQRNKGNFPGRFSGRQFSNSRSEMNVSTLELGDSALYLCASSLVVGVEDTQYFGPGTRLTVL.